This T cell receptor (beta chain) was sequenced for a study of PD-1 blockade in classical Hodgkin lymphoma. Study-wide findings and caveats: It was reported that newly diagnosed patients had less baseline TCR diversity than healthy donors. The authors have not defined what causes the repertoire differences, possibly disease activity or prior therapy.

In its sample, this clone was seen once. Antigen unknown. Indicated time point: newly diagnosed, previously untreated cHL patient sample. As a comparison, the study used PBMCs from newly diagnosed, untreated classical Hodgkin lymphoma. Sequencing was performed with immunoSEQ multiplex PCR; in TCRdb, only in-frame clones are kept and a portion is missing. The table has tens of thousands of clones, less than 95% seen once. The material sequenced was peripheral blood mononuclear cells (PBMCs). The TCR comes from a human donor with classical Hodgkin lymphoma.

The CDR3 bases are TGTGCCAGCAGTCCCCCGGACAGGGGGGACACTGAAGCTTTCTTT. Its protein product is CASSPPDRGDTEAFF. This chain joins TRBV28 and TRBJ1-1, with 10 bases that match TRBD1. V trimming: 5 bases; J trimming: 3 bases; junction bases outside the gene matches: 6. CDR3 size: 15 residues. Germline CDR1 and CDR2: MDHEN and SYDVKM.